The rows below give T cell receptor beta chains drawn from one sample of a study of T cells in localized non-small cell lung cancer. TCRdb's copy holds only in-frame clones and misses some; the assay was immunoSEQ multiplex PCR. Here the sample spans about 3,000 clones, under 35% being singletons. The input for sequencing was lung tumor tissue, taken before any cancer treatment. The receptors come from a man aged 35 to 69 with stage I lung adenocarcinoma. Both conserved end residues are part of each CDR3. The D gene is left open where the match is weak. Rows may omit the clone size; those that give it use once, few, many or a size class.

clone size	V gene	J gene	CDR3 length	D gene	CDR3 DNA	CDR3 protein
-	TRBV4-1	TRBJ2-2	16	TRBD1	TGCGCCAGCAGCCAAGATGGTGGGACAGGGATCGGGGAGCTGTTTTTT	CASSQDGGTGIGELFF
few	TRBV9	TRBJ1-1	16	-	TGTGCCAGCAGCGTAGCTACGAGGGCGAGAAACACTGAAGCTTTCTTT	CASSVATRARNTEAFF
medium-sized	TRBV9	TRBJ2-3	17	-	TGTGCCAGCAGCGCAGGCCCCGCCGGGGGCCGCACAGATACGCAGTATTTT	CASSAGPAGGRTDTQYF
-	TRBV18	TRBJ1-1	16	-	TGTGCCAGCTCACGGGGACCTCTACGAGGGGACACTGAAGCTTTCTTT	CASSRGPLRGDTEAFF
few	TRBV29-1	TRBJ2-1	12	-	TGCAGCGTTAACGGGGCCTACAATGAGCAGTTCTTC	CSVNGAYNEQFF
-	TRBV29-1	TRBJ2-1	13	TRBD1	TGCAGTTCCGGGACAGGGGAGGGCAATGAGCAGTTCTTC	CSSGTGEGNEQFF
-	TRBV9	TRBJ2-5	16	-	TGTGCCAGCAGCCCACCGACGAGAGGGGCAGGAGAGACCCAGTACTTC	CASSPPTRGAGETQYF
-	TRBV6-8	TRBJ2-3	16	TRBD2	TGTGCCAGCAGGAGGCCGGGACTACCTAACACAGATACGCAGTATTTT	CASRRPGLPNTDTQYF
-	TRBV19	TRBJ1-1	15	-	TGTGCCAGTAGTCGCCGGTGGCAGGGTGATACTGAAGCTTTCTTT	CASSRRWQGDTEAFF
-	TRBV10-1	TRBJ2-7	11	-	TGCGCCAGCAGTGATTCCTACGAGCAGTACTTC	CASSDSYEQYF
-	TRBV29-1	TRBJ2-3	14	-	TGCAGCGTCCGACGGGGTGATGGGGCAGATACGCAGTATTTT	CSVRRGDGADTQYF
-	TRBV10-2	TRBJ1-1	14	TRBD1	TGCGCCAGCAGTGAGGCAGGGACAGTGATTAGAGCTTTCTTT	CASSEAGTVIRAFF
few	TRBV19	TRBJ2-1	16	TRBD1	TGTGCCAGTAGTATACCCACAGGGGGCGCCGGCGGTGAGCAGTTCTTC	CASSIPTGGAGGEQFF
medium-sized	TRBV11-3	TRBJ1-2	16	-	TGTGCCAGCAGCTTAGGGGGACTGGTCAGGGGATTTGGCTACACCTTC	CASSLGGLVRGFGYTF
-	TRBV7-7	TRBJ2-6	16	-	TGTGCCAGCAGCTCTCGAACAGGGTCTGGGGCCAACGTCCTGACTTTC	CASSSRTGSGANVLTF
few	TRBV28	TRBJ2-7	15	TRBD1	TGTGCCAGCAGTACCCCAGGGGGCCGTGTGTTCGAGCAGTACTTC	CASSTPGGRVFEQYF
-	TRBV11-3	TRBJ1-4	17	-	TGTGCCAGCAGCCCCAAGGAGGGGTCTGCAACTAATGAAAAACTGTTTTTT	CASSPKEGSATNEKLFF
-	TRBV11-3	TRBJ1-4	16	-	TGTGCCAGCAGCTTAGTTGGGGGGACAACAAATGAAAAACTGTTTTTT	CASSLVGGTTNEKLFF
medium-sized	TRBV11-3	TRBJ2-5	15	TRBD2	TGTGCCAGCAGCTCGACTAGCGGGGGCCAAGAGACCCAGTACTTC	CASSSTSGGQETQYF
medium-sized	TRBV11-3	TRBJ2-3	15	-	TGTGCCAGCAGCCAAGCCTACGGGGGCTCAGATACGCAGTATTTT	CASSQAYGGSDTQYF
few	TRBV9	TRBJ2-5	13	-	TGTGCCAGCAGTGGGGACCCCTCAGGGGCCCAGTACTTC	CASSGDPSGAQYF
-	TRBV14	TRBJ2-2	15	TRBD2	TGTGCCAGCAGCCCTCGTTTTGGGGGGGCCGGGGAGCTGTTTTTT	CASSPRFGGAGELFF
-	TRBV6-8	TRBJ2-3	16	TRBD2	TGTGCCAGCAGTTACGGAGCGGGGGCCTTGACAGATACGCAGTATTTT	CASSYGAGALTDTQYF
-	TRBV19	TRBJ2-1	15	-	TGTGCCAGTAGAGGAGAAGGGGCGCCCTACAATGAGCAGTTCTTC	CASRGEGAPYNEQFF
-	TRBV15	TRBJ1-1	15	-	TGTGCCACCAGCAGTGGACTCATGCTGAACACTGAAGCTTTCTTT	CATSSGLMLNTEAFF
medium-sized	TRBV9	TRBJ2-5	15	TRBD2	TGTGCCAGCAGCCCCATAGTGGGGGGGGAAGAGACCCAGTACTTC	CASSPIVGGEETQYF
medium-sized	TRBV11-3	TRBJ1-6	16	TRBD1	TGTGCCAGCAGCCGCTCTACGGGACAGGGGTATTCACCCCTCCACTTT	CASSRSTGQGYSPLHF
many	TRBV9	TRBJ2-7	15	-	TGTGCCAGCAGCGTAGAGGCGGGGGCCACCTACGAGCAGTACTTC	CASSVEAGATYEQYF
few	TRBV11-3	TRBJ2-2	14	-	TGTGCCAGCAGCCCGGACAGTAACACCGGGGAGCTGTTTTTT	CASSPDSNTGELFF
-	TRBV23-1	TRBJ1-5	13	-	TGCGCCAGCAGTCAAGTATCGGGTCAGCCCCAGCATTTT	CASSQVSGQPQHF
-	TRBV19	TRBJ2-7	14	-	TGTGCCAGTTCTCCCCGAGGGGATGGCCGCGAGCAGTACTTC	CASSPRGDGREQYF
-	TRBV11-3	TRBJ1-2	14	-	TGTGCCAGCAGCTTGACAGATACAAGGAGTGGCTACACCTTC	CASSLTDTRSGYTF